The source of this TCR beta chain is a study of cytomegalovirus exposure and HLA in healthy donors. PCR primers comprised 60 Vbeta and 13 Jbeta primers. Method: immunoSEQ multiplex PCR; TCRdb's copy keeps in-frame clones and lacks some. The profile covers some 57,000 clones, with just under 75% appearing a single time and roughly 5.7% taken by the ten largest. V was shortened by 6 bases and J by 3 bases, with 16 bases between the two germline ends. Germline CDR1 and CDR2: SGHDT and YYEEEE. The CDR3 is 14 residues long. This clone was recorded a few times. The sample consisted of PBMCs. The sequence was obtained from a woman in her 30s in good health and CMV-seronegative. V and J are TRBV5-6 and TRBJ2-7, with D maybe TRBD2 (6 bases). The CDR3 DNA is TGTGCCAGCATGGGAGGCAAGGCTCGCTACGAGCAGTACGTC. Amino acids: CASMGGKARYEQYV.